This is a list of T cell receptor beta chains from one sample in a study of cytomegalovirus exposure and HLA in healthy donors. The data were produced by immunoSEQ multiplex PCR, yet TCRdb's version contains in-frame clones alone and is incomplete. The sample has roughly 150,000 clones, over 60% seen once; the top ten hold under 0.8%. Input material: PBMCs. All receptors derive from a male donor in good health and CMV-seronegative. Each CDR3 is given with its conserved first and last residue. D genes are given only for firm matches. Clone size, where shown, is once, few, many, or a class for clones that have expanded.

DNA,CDR3,V,D,size,J
TGTGCCAGCAGCCCTGGACTAGCGTCCCTCGATACGCAGTATTTT,CASSPGLASLDTQYF,TRBV7-3,TRBD2,.,TRBJ2-3
TGTGCCAGCTCACCGGGGACTAGCGACGAGCAGTACTTC,CASSPGTSDEQYF,TRBV18,TRBD2,.,TRBJ2-7
TGTGCCAGCAGTTTAGACAGGGGGCTTTACAATGAGCAGTTCTTC,CASSLDRGLYNEQFF,TRBV27,TRBD1,.,TRBJ2-1
TGTGCCAGCAGTGGGGGGGCCGCGGCAGGGGGCACTGAAGCTTTCTTT,CASSGGAAAGGTEAFF,TRBV2,TRBD1,.,TRBJ1-1
TGTGCCAGCAGTCCGAGCGTAGGACAGGCGTCCTATGGCTACACCTTC,CASSPSVGQASYGYTF,TRBV27,TRBD1,.,TRBJ1-2
TGCGCCAGCAGCTTGTTAGTCGGGGGGAACACCGGGGAGCTGTTTTTT,CASSLLVGGNTGELFF,TRBV5-1,.,.,TRBJ2-2
TGTGCCAGCAACCCGGGACAGGGGGGAACCGGGGAGCTGTTTTTT,CASNPGQGGTGELFF,TRBV2,TRBD1,.,TRBJ2-2
TGTGCCAGTAGTATTTCCCCGGGACAGGGTTCGGGGGCCCAGCATTTT,CASSISPGQGSGAQHF,TRBV19,TRBD1,once,TRBJ1-5
TGTGCCAGCAACCTACAGACAGGGGATGATTCACCCCTCCACTTT,CASNLQTGDDSPLHF,TRBV28,TRBD1,.,TRBJ1-6
TGTGCCAGCAGCCCGCAACTAGCGGCCTACAATGAGCAGTTCTTC,CASSPQLAAYNEQFF,TRBV6-4,TRBD2,.,TRBJ2-1
TGTGCCAGCAGCTTAGCGGATAAACAGGGGCTGCCAGTAAAACTGTTTTTT,CASSLADKQGLPVKLFF,TRBV7-9,TRBD1,.,TRBJ1-4
TGTGCCACCAGGGCAGGGAATCAGCCCCAGCATTTT,CATRAGNQPQHF,TRBV15,.,.,TRBJ1-5
TGCGCCAGCAGCCAAGATCTCGGAAGCGGGCAGTACTTC,CASSQDLGSGQYF,TRBV4-3,.,.,TRBJ2-7
TGTTCCAGCAGTCCTCTTTTGGGAGCCCCCACAGATACGCAGTATTTT,CSSSPLLGAPTDTQYF,TRBV7-9,.,once,TRBJ2-3
TGTGCCAGTAGTGACCGGACAGTCAACTATGGCTACACCTTC,CASSDRTVNYGYTF,TRBV19,.,.,TRBJ1-2
TGTGCCAGCAGCGGGTCGGACATCCTTGTCTACACCTTC,CASSGSDILVYTF,TRBV9,.,.,TRBJ1-2
TGTGCCAGTAGTATAGAGGGGCAGACTAATGAAAAACTGTTTTTT,CASSIEGQTNEKLFF,TRBV19,.,.,TRBJ1-4
TGTGCCAGCAGCGTAGGCGGGGGCCCTCGCTCCTACAATGAGCAGTTCTTC,CASSVGGGPRSYNEQFF,TRBV5-4,.,.,TRBJ2-1
TGTGCCAGCTGGGACGGGAGCTCCTACAATGAGCAGTTCTTC,CASWDGSSYNEQFF,TRBV19,.,.,TRBJ2-1
TGTGCCAGCAGCCACTATAACACCTACGAGCAGTACTTC,CASSHYNTYEQYF,TRBV7-2,.,.,TRBJ2-7
TGTGCCTGGAGTGGCGACTTAGGTTCAGATACGCAGTATTTT,CAWSGDLGSDTQYF,TRBV30,.,.,TRBJ2-3
TGTGCCAGCAGCAGACGGGACACCCTGAGCACTGAAGCTTTCTTT,CASSRRDTLSTEAFF,TRBV7-2,.,.,TRBJ1-1
TGTGCCAGCAGCGGGGGGGGGACGCTAAATTCGCCCCAGCATTTT,CASSGGGTLNSPQHF,TRBV9,.,.,TRBJ1-5
TGTGCCAGCAGCTTGGAGGTGGGCTCGAACTATGGCTACACCTTC,CASSLEVGSNYGYTF,TRBV5-4,.,.,TRBJ1-2
TGTGCCAGTAGCCCCGGGGCGGGAGAAAGAACAGATACGCAGTATTTT,CASSPGAGERTDTQYF,TRBV19,TRBD2,.,TRBJ2-3
TGTGCCAGCAGCTTAACGGGGGTCTGGGGTAGCGGGATGACTAAATACAATGAGCAGTTCTTC,CASSLTGVWGSGMTKYNEQFF,TRBV7-3,TRBD2,.,TRBJ2-1
TGTGCCAGCAGCTTGGGCGGCCTGGCTGGGGCCAACGTCCTGACTTTC,CASSLGGLAGANVLTF,TRBV5-4,.,.,TRBJ2-6
TGTGCCAGGCCATGTAGGGGACCTAAAGGGGACATATATCAGCCCCAGCATTTT,CARPCRGPKGDIYQPQHF,TRBV7-9,.,.,TRBJ1-5
TGTGCCAGCAGCGGATTCGGACAGGAACATGTGGGCTATGGCTACACCTTC,CASSGFGQEHVGYGYTF,TRBV9,TRBD1,.,TRBJ1-2
TGTGCCAGCAGCGTAGGATCCAGCAGCGACGGGGGAGGCTACACCTTC,CASSVGSSSDGGGYTF,TRBV9,.,once,TRBJ1-2
TGCGCCAGCAGCTTGCTTCGCTGGGACAGGGATGACGGGAGCAATCAGCCCCAGCATTTT,CASSLLRWDRDDGSNQPQHF,TRBV5-1,TRBD1,.,TRBJ1-5
TGCGCCAGCAGCGGACTCGCTGAAGCTTTCTTT,CASSGLAEAFF,TRBV7-2,.,.,TRBJ1-1
TGTGCCAGCATACCCCCACGTGGAGGACTCAACTATGGCTACACCTTC,CASIPPRGGLNYGYTF,TRBV5-8,.,.,TRBJ1-2
TGTGCCAGCTCCTCTAGCACAGATACGCAGTATTTT,CASSSSTDTQYF,TRBV18,.,once,TRBJ2-3
TGTGCCAGTCCCCCTTCCCCGGGGGACCCGCCGGGGGAGCAGTACTTC,CASPPSPGDPPGEQYF,TRBV19,.,.,TRBJ2-7
TGCGCCAGCAGCCAGGACCCAGGGGTGAGCACTGAAGCTTTCTTT,CASSQDPGVSTEAFF,TRBV4-1,.,.,TRBJ1-1
TGTGCCTGGAGTCCCCGGAGGGTGGATGAAAAACTGTTTTTT,CAWSPRRVDEKLFF,TRBV30,.,once,TRBJ1-4
TGTGCCAGCAGCCCGAACAGGGGATGGACTGAAGCTTTCTTT,CASSPNRGWTEAFF,TRBV5-5,TRBD1,.,TRBJ1-1
TGTGCCAGCAGCCCCACAGCTAGCGGTTCCTACAATGAGCAGTTCTTC,CASSPTASGSYNEQFF,TRBV5-4,TRBD2,.,TRBJ2-1
TGTGCCAGTAGTATCGGACAGAGTATTAAAGGGGAAAAACTGTTTTTT,CASSIGQSIKGEKLFF,TRBV19,.,few,TRBJ1-4
TGTGCCGCTCATCGGCGGTTCCAAGAGACCCAGTACTTC,CAAHRRFQETQYF,TRBV2,.,once,TRBJ2-5